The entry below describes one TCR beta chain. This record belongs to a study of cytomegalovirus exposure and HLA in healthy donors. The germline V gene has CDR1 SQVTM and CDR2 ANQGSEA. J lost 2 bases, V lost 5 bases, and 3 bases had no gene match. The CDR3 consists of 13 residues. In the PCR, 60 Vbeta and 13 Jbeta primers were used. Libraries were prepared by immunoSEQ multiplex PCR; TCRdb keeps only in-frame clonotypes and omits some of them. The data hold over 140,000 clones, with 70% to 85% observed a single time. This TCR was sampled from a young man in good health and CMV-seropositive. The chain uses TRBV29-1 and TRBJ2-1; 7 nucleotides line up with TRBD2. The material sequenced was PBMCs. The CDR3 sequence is CSVRGTTYNEQFF. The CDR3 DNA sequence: TGCAGCGTTCGTGGGACTACCTACAATGAGCAGTTCTTC.